The clone carrying this T cell receptor (beta chain) was seen once. Original handling: Nucleated cell number was recorded as an estimate derived from reference gene primer amplification. The repertoire was sequenced with immunoSEQ multiplex PCR; TCRdb's copy has only in-frame clones and lacks some. The DNA gave D and trimming, while V, J and clone size come from that table. The data hold some 340,000 clones, with 87% observed a single time. The entry originates in a study of blood T cell repertoires in COVID-19. Study at large: PBMCs, B-cell-depleted T cells, or T cells provided the cDNA or gDNA that made up the material.

The CDR3 is 14 amino acids. V lost 2 bases and J lost 5; bases outside the gene matches: 5. CDR1 and CDR2 from the germline V gene are SGHTA and FQGNSA. Two negative PCRs, clearance, or symptom resolution were required of recovered Cohort 3 donors. This chain uses TRBV7-2 with TRBJ1-2; TRBD1 agrees at 7 bases. This clonotype was obtained from a woman aged 25 to 45 who had recovered from COVID-19. The sample was PBMCs or T cells enriched from blood (not recorded which). CDR3 DNA: TGTGCCAGCAGCTTAAACAGGGGCAAATATGGCTACACCTTC. This gives the protein CASSLNRGKYGYTF.